These 29 T cell receptor beta chains came from one sample sequenced in a study of vaccination and CD4 T cells after COVID-19. Sequenced with the Oncomine TCR Beta short-read assay was DNA taken from cultured CD4+ T cells. TCRdb re-derived calls from the PCR reads in MiXCR, one entry per CDR3 protein. The profile covers 20,000 to 25,000 distinct CDR3 sequences, with about 30% appearing a single time and around 12% taken by the ten largest. Treatment reported: roughly 10-day PBMC culture with coronavirus spike peptide pools or control peptides (ViraFEST assay). Their target antigens are unknown. Sequencing used cultured CD4+ T cells from blood. The receptors were sampled from a human donor with COVID-19.

The rearrangement links TRBV6-1 to TRBJ2-7, with a weak D call TRBD1 (6 bases). The germline V gene has CDR1 MNHNS and CDR2 SASEGT. This CDR3 region has 12 residues. Trimming removed 8 bases at V and 7 bases at J, with 15 bases between. In nucleotides, the CDR3 is TGTGCCAGCGAAGGGGAAGGGGGAGAGCAGTACTTC. Translating gives CASEGEGGEQYF.

This clonotype was detected once. The chain joins TRBV10-2 to TRBJ2-6; TRBD1 agrees at 11 bases. Germline CDR1 reads WSHSY; CDR2 reads SAAADI. CDR3 size: 17 residues. The trim removed 8 bases at V and 3 bases at J, leaving 9 bases unmatched. The CDR3 nucleotides read TGCGCCAGCCTCGGGGACAGGGGGGCAGTTGGGGCCAACGTCCTGACTTTC. Amino acids: CASLGDRGAVGANVLTF.

The chain uses TRBV2 and TRBJ1-6; D not resolved. V lost 6 bases to trimming and J lost 14 bases, with 14 bases between them. The CDR3 is 12 amino acids. CDR1 is SNHLY, CDR2 FYNNEI, per germline. CDR3 in DNA: TGTGCCAGCAGCGAATTCCCTGACTCCCTCCACTTT. Protein: CASSEFPDSLHF.

CDR3 DNA sequence: TGCGCCAGCAGCCAGGGACGGGTGTACCAAGAGACCCAGTACTTC. Its protein is CASSQGRVYQETQYF. The chain uses TRBV5-1 and TRBJ2-5; perhaps D is TRBD1 or TRBD2 (5 bases each). This CDR3 is built from 15 residues. Trimming removed 4 bases from V and 0 bases from J, with 13 bases in between. Germline values: CDR1 SGHRS, CDR2 YFSETQ.

This chain links TRBV6-5 with TRBJ2-1; 10 bases are a match to TRBD2. Trimming took 0 bases from V and 8 from J; bases not matched to a gene: 13. The CDR3 spans 18 residues. The germline V gene has CDR1 MNHEY and CDR2 SVGAGI. The CDR3 bases are TGTGCCAGCAGTTACTCCGGCGTGGGAGCGGGGGGGTACGATGAGCAGTTCTTC. Its protein product is CASSYSGVGAGGYDEQFF.

The chain carries TRBV27 and TRBJ1-2; D unresolved. The CDR3 is 12 residues long. Germline V gene sequence: CDR1 MNHEY, CDR2 SMNVEV (reference sequence). The CDR3 nucleotides are TGTACTAGCAGTCCTACCGTGGGAGGCTACACCTTC. Its translation is CTSSPTVGGYTF.

The gene calls are TRBV19 and TRBJ1-3, with D maybe TRBD1 (5 bases). The ends were cut back, 6 bases at V and 0 bases at J, with 12 bases in the middle. The length of the CDR3 is 15 residues. CDR1 is LNHDA and CDR2 is SQIVND in the germline V gene (reference sequence). The CDR3 spells CASSVDRNSGNTIYF. CDR3 coding DNA: TGTGCCAGTAGCGTAGACAGAAACTCTGGAAACACCATATATTTT.

This clonotype was found a few times. The rearrangement uses TRBV6-5 and TRBJ2-7; D might be TRBD1 (7 bases). V lost 4 bases and J 6 bases, leaving 19 bases between the germline ends. Germline V gene lookup returns CDR1 MNHEY and CDR2 SVGAGI. The CDR3 contains 15 residues. The DNA of the CDR3 is TGTGCCAGCAGTTCGTCAGGGGGGAAGGCCGCCGAGCAGTACTTC. This codes for CASSSSGGKAAEQYF.

The chain has TRBV6-5 and TRBJ1-1; 7 bases fit TRBD1. V shed 3 bases, J shed 8 bases, and the junction held 12 bases outside the gene matches. The CDR3 totals 15 residues. CDR1 is MNHEY, CDR2 SVGAGI, per germline. CDR3 sequence reads: CASSYGQSGGYEAFF. CDR3 DNA sequence: TGTGCCAGCAGTTATGGCCAGTCAGGGGGATACGAAGCTTTCTTT.

Note on this clonotype: A junction boundary mismatches the germline segment, possibly from a read error. V and J are TRBV5-5 and TRBJ1-1; D is unclear. This CDR3 comprises 13 residues. The germline CDR1 and CDR2 sequences are SGHKS and YYEKEE (reference sequence). This CDR3 is CASRAEERTEALF. The CDR3 nucleotides are TGTGCCAGCAGGGCAGAAGAGAGGACTGAAGCTCTCTTT.

This clonotype was seen only a few times. V usage is TRBV11-3 and J usage is TRBJ1-5, with D unresolved. The germline gives CDR1 SGHNT, CDR2 YENEEA. The CDR3 is made up of 13 amino acids. The V and J ends lost 0 bases and 6 bases respectively, with 6 bases between them. The CDR3 spells CASSLEAGQPQHF. The CDR3 DNA sequence: TGTGCCAGCAGCTTAGAAGCAGGTCAGCCCCAGCATTTT.

This chain links TRBV6-2 or TRBV6-3 with TRBJ2-2; D not certain. The CDR3 spans 13 residues. Germline V gene data show CDR1 as MNHEY and CDR2 as SVGEGT. V shed 7 bases and J shed 9 bases, with 15 bases lying between them. The CDR3 coding sequence is TGTGCCAGCACCCCGACACAGCGCAGGGAGCTGTTTTTT. Its protein is CASTPTQRRELFF.

This clonotype was observed a handful of times. This chain uses TRBV20-1 with TRBJ2-7, with D maybe TRBD2 (7 bases). Trimming pared 0 bases from V and 3 bases from J, leaving 15 bases between. Germline V gene sequence: CDR1 DFQATT, CDR2 SNEGSKA (reference sequence). The CDR3 extends over 15 amino acids. CDR3 amino acids: CSARDFRGGLYEQYF. In nucleotides, the CDR3 is TGCAGTGCTAGAGATTTTAGGGGGGGCCTCTACGAGCAGTACTTC.

This clonotype has just a few counts. The rearrangement uses TRBV6-1 and TRBJ2-2, with 7 bases aligning to TRBD2. V gave up 3 bases and J gave up 1 base; unmatched junction bases: 14. Germline CDR1 and CDR2: MNHNS and SASEGT. This CDR3 region has 19 residues. The CDR3: CASSDHRYPGGRNTGELFF. DNA for the CDR3: TGTGCCAGCAGTGACCACCGCTACCCCGGGGGGAGGAACACCGGGGAGCTGTTTTTT.

In this sample, this clonotype turned up a few times. The chain links TRBV6-5 to TRBJ1-4; D is unclear. V dropped 0 bases and J dropped 5 bases, with 10 bases sitting between them. From germline, CDR1 is MNHEY and CDR2 SVGAGI. The CDR3 consists of 15 residues. This CDR3 reads CASSYSSGRNEKLFF. Here the CDR3 DNA reads TGTGCCAGCAGTTACTCGAGTGGACGGAATGAAAAACTGTTTTTT.

The V gene is TRBV7-8, the J gene TRBJ1-5, with TRBD1 matching over 9 bases. Germline V gene sequence: CDR1 SGHVS, CDR2 FQNEAQ. The length of the CDR3 is 15 residues. Trimming cost V 4 bases and J 5 bases; bases outside gene matches: 6. CDR3 amino acids: CASSYGTGSYQPQHF. CDR3 DNA: TGTGCCAGCAGCTATGGGACAGGGAGTTATCAGCCCCAGCATTTT.

The chain couples TRBV28 to TRBJ1-6; perhaps TRBD1 as D (5 bases). The CDR3 has 14 residues. CDR1 and CDR2 from the germline V gene are MDHEN and SYDVKM. The ends were cut back, 1 base at V and 10 bases at J, with 11 bases in the middle. The CDR3 reads CASSLLGVGSPLHF. CDR3 DNA sequence: TGTGCCAGCAGTTTATTAGGGGTGGGATCACCCCTCCACTTT. The full variable domain, completed using reference TRBV28 and TRBJ1-6, is DVKVTQSSRYLVKRTGEKVFLECVQDMDHENMFWYRQDPGLGLRLIYFSYDVKMKEKGDIPEGYSVSREKKERFSLILESASTNQTSMYLCASSLLGVGSPLHFGNGTRLTVT.

This clonotype appeared a few times. The J gene is TRBJ1-2, the V gene TRBV6-1; tentatively, D is TRBD1 (6 bases). The V end lost 10 bases, the J end lost 3 bases, and 15 bases lay between the germline ends. The CDR3 sequence is 13 residues long. Looked up from germline, CDR1 is MNHNS and CDR2 is SASEGT. CDR3 nucleotides: TGTGCCACCCAGGGGACGTCTGACTATGGCTACACCTTC. It encodes CATQGTSDYGYTF.

The DNA for the CDR3 is TGTGCCAGCAGCCCCAGGGACAGGCGAAATTCACCCCTCCACTTT. This translates into CASSPRDRRNSPLHF. This chain links TRBV7-2 with TRBJ1-6; 8 bases map to TRBD1. V gave up 5 bases and J gave up 7 bases; unmatched junction bases: 7. CDR3 length: 15 residues. Germline V gene lookup returns CDR1 SGHTA and CDR2 FQGNSA.

Only a few counts were recorded for this clonotype. The chain recombines TRBV7-9 with TRBJ1-3; TRBD1 might be the D (5 bases). Trimming cost V 0 bases and J 3 bases, with 12 bases left between them. The CDR3 is 16 residues long. Germline loops: CDR1 SEHNR, CDR2 FQNEAQ (reference sequence). CDR3 sequence: CASSLARQGNGNTIYF. CDR3 coding DNA: TGTGCCAGCAGCTTAGCGAGGCAGGGAAATGGAAACACCATATATTTT.

This clonotype appeared a few times. V gene TRBV19 combines with J gene TRBJ1-5; TRBD1 agrees at 9 bases. V shed 4 bases and J 1 base; nucleotides not matched to a gene: 5. Germline V lookup: CDR1 LNHDA, CDR2 SQIVND (reference sequence). The CDR3 contains 16 residues. The CDR3 DNA reads TGTGCCAGTAGTACTACAGGGGGCAGAAGCAATCAGCCCCAGCATTTT. It codes for CASSTTGGRSNQPQHF.

The chain recombines TRBV19 with TRBJ2-5, with a possible D match to TRBD1 (5 bases). Germline assignment: CDR1 LNHDA and CDR2 SQIVND (reference sequence). The V end was cut by 3 bases, the J end by 2 bases, with 13 bases between. CDR3 length equals 15 residues. CDR3 sequence: CASSIGLGLQETQYF. The CDR3 DNA is TGTGCCAGTAGTATTGGTTTGGGGCTTCAAGAGACCCAGTACTTC.

The rearrangement uses TRBV20-1 and TRBJ2-7, with D hard to call. Trimming pared 6 bases from V and 2 bases from J, leaving 14 bases between. Germline V CDR1 and CDR2: DFQATT, SNEGSKA (reference sequence). CDR3 length: 13 residues. The CDR3 reads CSAPLGGPYEQYF. The CDR3 DNA reads TGCAGTGCCCCGCTCGGCGGCCCCTACGAGCAGTACTTC.

This clonotype has more than one count but fewer than ten. The V and J genes are TRBV7-3 and TRBJ2-3; TRBD2 matches at 11 bases. V dropped 6 bases and J dropped 5; count of bases not matched to a gene: 10. The CDR3 totals 16 residues. The germline V gene has CDR1 SGHTA and CDR2 FQGTGA. CDR3 bases: TGTGCCAGCAGTATAGTAGCGGGGGGGCTGAAAGATACGCAGTATTTT. It translates to CASSIVAGGLKDTQYF. The entire variable domain, with the rest obtained from reference TRBV7-3 and TRBJ2-3, is as follows: GAGVSQTPSNKVTEKGKYVELRCDPISGHTALYWYRQSLGQGPEFLIYFQGTGAADDSGLPNDRFFAVRPEGSVSTLKIQRTERGDSAVYLCASSIVAGGLKDTQYFGPGTRLTVL.

This clonotype has just a few counts. The CDR3 reads CASNQQGIGNQPQHF. The CDR3 nucleotides are TGTGCCAGCAACCAACAGGGAATAGGAAACCAGCCCCAGCATTTT. The gene calls are TRBV6-2 or TRBV6-3 and TRBJ1-5, with a tentative D call TRBD1 (6 bases). V gave up 7 bases and J gave up 7 bases, with 20 bases separating them. The CDR3 runs to 15 residues. Germline CDR1 MNHEY, CDR2 SVGEGT.

This clonotype appeared a few times. V and J are TRBV2 and TRBJ2-5; D assignment may be TRBD1 or TRBD2 (5 bases each). Germline CDR1 is SNHLY and CDR2 is FYNNEI. The V gene lost 5 bases and the J gene lost 7 bases, with 20 bases spanning the gap. The CDR3 contains 15 residues. CDR3 bases: TGTGCCAGCAGTACCCGGACATGGCCTGCGGGGACCCAGTACTTC. Translating gives CASSTRTWPAGTQYF.

The chain carries TRBV10-1 and TRBJ2-2; TRBD1 or TRBD2 may be the D gene (5 bases each). The CDR3 has 16 residues. Germline V gives CDR1 WNHNN, CDR2 SYGVQD (reference sequence). Trimming stripped 3 bases from V and 0 bases from J, with 11 bases between. The chain's CDR3 is CASSESRGANTGELFF. The CDR3 DNA reads TGCGCCAGCAGTGAATCGAGAGGGGCGAACACCGGGGAGCTGTTTTTT.

The J gene is TRBJ1-3, the V gene TRBV7-2, with D possibly TRBD1 on 6 matching bases. Germline V CDR1 and CDR2: SGHTA, FQGNSA. CDR3 length: 14 amino acids. The V end was cut by 3 bases, the J end by 3 bases, with 9 bases between. For the CDR3, the DNA is TGTGCCAGCAGCTTGGCACAGGGTGGAAACACCATATATTTT. Its translation is CASSLAQGGNTIYF.

The CDR3 loop is CASSAALTSVDTQYF. CDR3 in DNA: TGTGCCAGCAGCGCGGCCCTGACTAGCGTTGATACGCAGTATTTT. This chain links TRBV9 with TRBJ2-3, with TRBD2 identical over 8 bases. With V trimmed by 3 bases and J by 6 bases, 9 bases remained unmatched. Germline lookup yields CDR1 SGDLS and CDR2 YYNGEE. The CDR3 is 15 amino acids.